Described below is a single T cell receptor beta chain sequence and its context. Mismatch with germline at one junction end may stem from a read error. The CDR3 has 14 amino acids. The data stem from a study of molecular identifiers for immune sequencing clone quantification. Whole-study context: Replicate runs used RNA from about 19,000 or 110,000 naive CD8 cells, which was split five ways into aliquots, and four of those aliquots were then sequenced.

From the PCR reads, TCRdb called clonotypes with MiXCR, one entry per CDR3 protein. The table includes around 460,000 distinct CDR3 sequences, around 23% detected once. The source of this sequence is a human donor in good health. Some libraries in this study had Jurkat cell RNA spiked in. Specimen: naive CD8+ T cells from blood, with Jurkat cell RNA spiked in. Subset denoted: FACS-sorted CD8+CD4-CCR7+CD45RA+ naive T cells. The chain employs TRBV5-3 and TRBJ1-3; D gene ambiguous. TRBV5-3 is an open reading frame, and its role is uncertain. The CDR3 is CASSLVPAGNTIYF. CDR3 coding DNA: TGTGCCAGCAGCTTGGTGCCAGCAGGAAACACCATATATTTT.